This TCR beta chain originates from a study of naive and memory T cell subsets. Four PCR rounds used nested alpha and beta constant region primers plus the SP2 primer. TCRdb called the 5' RACE reads again in MiXCR, with one record for every CDR3 protein. The sample lists some 60,000 distinct CDR3 sequences, around 8% occurring once. A UMI-containing oligonucleotide was joined by 3' ligation to the TCR cDNA template. This receptor was obtained from a female donor in good health.

The CDR3 DNA reads as TGTGCCAGCAGCTTAGATGGGAGGACAGATACGCAGTATTTT. It yields the protein CASSLDGRTDTQYF. The V and J genes are TRBV11-3 and TRBJ2-3, with D tentatively TRBD2 (6 bases). Trimming shortened V by 0 bases and J by 3 bases, and 7 bases separated the two germline ends. This CDR3 contains 14 residues. The germline CDR1 and CDR2 sequences are SGHNT and YENEEA.